The 17 T cell receptor beta chains listed next were all sequenced from one sample in a study of blood T cell repertoires in COVID-19. Only in-frame clones appear in the TCRdb table, and some are missing; sequencing was by immunoSEQ multiplex PCR. The sample holds 150,000 or so clones, 79% seen once. Sequenced material: peripheral blood. The source is a woman aged 55-69 years with COVID-19, enrolled during active disease.

The rearrangement links TRBV19 to TRBJ2-6, with D possibly TRBD1 on 6 matching bases. The CDR3 runs 17 residues. Trimming removed 6 bases at V and 1 base at J, with 16 bases between. CDR1 is LNHDA and CDR2 is SQIVND in the germline V gene (reference sequence). CDR3 in DNA: TGTGCCAGTAGCCTCCAGGGGACCCCTTCTGGGGCCAACGTCCTGACTTTC. Its translation: CASSLQGTPSGANVLTF.

Written as DNA, the CDR3 is TGTGCCAGCAGCTTAGACAGGAACACCGGGGAGCTGTTTTTT. This encodes CASSLDRNTGELFF. This chain joins TRBV11-2 and TRBJ2-2; no clear D. CDR3 length: 14 residues. V was pared by 0 bases and J by 1 base, with 3 bases between. Germline loops: CDR1 SGHAT, CDR2 FQNNGV.

The rearrangement joins TRBV27 to TRBJ2-2; a weak D match, TRBD2 (5 bases). CDR3 length: 12 residues. The germline V and J ends were trimmed by 5 bases and 6 bases, with 7 bases remaining between them. The germline V gene has CDR1 MNHEY and CDR2 SMNVEV (reference sequence). CDR3 coding DNA: TGTGCCAGCAGTCGGGGTCCCGGGGAGCTGTTTTTT. It translates to CASSRGPGELFF.

This clone has only a few counts. J is TRBJ1-1 and V is TRBV27; D is possibly TRBD1 (5 bases). The CDR3 is 13 residues long. Germline values: CDR1 MNHEY, CDR2 SMNVEV (reference sequence). V lost 9 bases to trimming and J lost 4 bases, with 15 bases between them. The CDR3 protein is CASWPGALTEAFF. DNA for the CDR3: TGTGCCAGTTGGCCTGGGGCACTCACTGAAGCTTTCTTT.

The chain combines TRBV3-1 (or the pseudogene TRBV3-2) with TRBJ2-5; 11 bases are shared with TRBD2. CDR3 length equals 14 residues. V trimming: 2 bases; J trimming: 4 bases; junction bases outside the gene matches: 0. Germline CDR1 and CDR2: LGHDT and YNNKEL (reference sequence). The CDR3 DNA reads TGTGCCAGCAGCCAACTAGCGGGGGGAGAGACCCAGTACTTC. Translated, it gives CASSQLAGGETQYF.

V and J are TRBV2 and TRBJ1-5; TRBD1 aligns across 7 bases. This CDR3 spans 15 amino acids. Germline trimming cut 6 bases from V and 3 bases from J; bases unmatched to any gene: 8. The germline gives CDR1 SNHLY, CDR2 FYNNEI. CDR3 amino acids: CASSPPTGPNQPQHF. In DNA form, the CDR3 reads TGTGCCAGCAGCCCCCCGACAGGGCCCAATCAGCCCCAGCATTTT.

This chain connects TRBV19 to TRBJ2-1; TRBD1 aligns across 9 bases. The CDR3 sequence is 14 residues long. CDR1 and CDR2 (germline): LNHDA, SQIVND (reference sequence). J gave up 3 bases and V 7 bases, and 4 bases lay outside the gene matches. This CDR3 is CASTTGGNYNEQFF. CDR3 sequence (DNA): TGTGCCAGTACAACAGGGGGCAACTACAATGAGCAGTTCTTC.

The chain is built from TRBV11-2 and TRBJ2-1, with 7 bases identical to TRBD1. Trimming cost V 1 base and J 15 bases; bases outside gene matches: 12. This CDR3 region has 14 residues. The germline gives CDR1 SGHAT, CDR2 FQNNGV. CDR3 DNA: TGTGCCAGCAGCTTAGCCCAGACAGGGACCCCGGGGTTCTTC. Amino acids: CASSLAQTGTPGFF.

The chain recombines TRBV7-8 with TRBJ1-1, with D perhaps matching TRBD1 (6 bases). V was cut by 2 bases and J by 2 bases, with 12 bases left in between. The germline gives CDR1 SGHVS, CDR2 FQNEAQ. The CDR3 is 15 amino acids. The CDR3 region has the DNA TGTGCCAGCAGCTTAAGGACAGCAAAAAACACTGAAGCTTTCTTT. Protein sequence: CASSLRTAKNTEAFF.

The chain is built from TRBV6-6 and TRBJ1-5, with 7 bases lining up with TRBD1. The CDR3 totals 15 residues. Trimming cost V 6 bases and J 2 bases; bases outside gene matches: 7. CDR1 is MNHNY, CDR2 SVGAGI, per germline (reference sequence). The CDR3 protein is CASSLQGSGNQPQHF. The CDR3 bases are TGTGCCAGCAGCTTACAGGGGAGTGGCAATCAGCCCCAGCATTTT.

This clone was detected only once. This chain connects TRBV5-1 to TRBJ2-2; TRBD2 aligns across 9 bases. Germline CDR1 is SGHRS and CDR2 is YFSETQ. Germline trimming cut 4 bases from V and 1 base from J; bases unmatched to any gene: 2. The CDR3 length is 15 residues. The CDR3 region is CASSVTSGNTGELFF. CDR3 nucleotides: TGCGCCAGCAGCGTGACTAGCGGGAACACCGGGGAGCTGTTTTTT.

The chain links TRBV6-5 to TRBJ2-3; 8 bases agree with TRBD1. Germline loops: CDR1 MNHEY, CDR2 SVGAGI. J was trimmed by 3 bases and V by 6 bases; bases with no gene match: 2. The CDR3 covers 13 residues. The CDR3 nucleotides read TGTGCCAGCAGCACAGGGGGGACAGATACGCAGTATTTT. Its translation is CASSTGGTDTQYF.

The genes are TRBV12-3 or TRBV12-4 and TRBJ1-6; no firm D call. The CDR3 extends over 13 amino acids. Trimming stripped 10 bases from V and 0 bases from J, with 7 bases between. As DNA, the CDR3 is TGTGCCACCGTTAGCTCCTATAATTCACCCCTCCACTTT. Its protein product is CATVSSYNSPLHF.

V and J are TRBV19 and TRBJ2-1; possible D gene TRBD2, 6 bases. This CDR3 has 15 amino acids. The germline gives CDR1 LNHDA, CDR2 SQIVND (reference sequence). Between the trimmed V and J ends, which lost 7 bases and 5 bases, there was a span of 18 bases. In nucleotides, the CDR3 is TGTGCCAGTACCCGACTAGGTAGGATAGACAATGAGCAGTTCTTC. Translation gives CASTRLGRIDNEQFF.

The chain has TRBV24-1 and TRBJ2-3; 8 nucleotides match TRBD2. The trim removed 8 bases at V and 7 bases at J, leaving 10 bases unmatched. CDR1 KGHDR and CDR2 SFDVKD come from the germline V gene. The CDR3 extends over 14 amino acids. CDR3 nucleotides: TGTGCCACCACGCAGAGCGGGGGCCCGAATACGCAGTATTTT. Its protein product is CATTQSGGPNTQYF.

The rearrangement links TRBV19 to TRBJ1-1; 9 bases match TRBD1. V shed 5 bases and J 5 bases; nucleotides not matched to a gene: 9. The CDR3 is 15 amino acids. The germline CDR1 and CDR2 sequences are LNHDA and SQIVND (reference sequence). CDR3 in DNA: TGTGCCAGTAGTGTGGAACAGGGGGCGGAAACTGAAGCTTTCTTT. It translates to CASSVEQGAETEAFF.

This chain uses TRBV6-1 with TRBJ1-4; D is unresolved. This CDR3 is 13 amino acids long. Per the germline V gene, CDR1 is MNHNS and CDR2 is SASEGT. The V end lost 1 base, the J end lost 8 bases, and 8 bases lay between the germline ends. Here the CDR3 DNA reads TGTGCCAGCAGTGAAGTTAGTAAAGAAAAACTGTTTTTT. Translated, it gives CASSEVSKEKLFF.